Following are 9 T cell receptor beta chains from one sample sequenced in a study of T-cell memory formation after mild COVID-19. TCRdb processed the 5' RACE reads anew with MiXCR; each CDR3 protein has one entry. The sample has about 360,000 distinct CDR3 sequences, approximately 15% seen once. Sequences were obtained from PBMCs or a T cell subset sorted from them (not recorded which). The receptors here all came from a man in his late teens or twenties who had mild COVID-19 (a few samples of this study predate the infection). Cell type and time point are not known.

This clonotype was seen only a few times. V gene TRBV6-6 combines with J gene TRBJ1-6, with D possibly matching TRBD1 (6 bases). Trimming took 8 bases from V and 7 from J, leaving 18 bases between them. Germline V CDR1 and CDR2: MNHNY, SVGAGI (reference sequence). The CDR3 is made up of 15 amino acids. The CDR3 reads CASFQGRRGNSPLHF. The CDR3 nucleotides read TGTGCCAGCTTCCAGGGAAGGAGGGGGAATTCACCCCTCCACTTT.

In this sample, this clonotype turned up once. The chain is built from TRBV7-8 and TRBJ2-7, with no clear D. In germline, CDR1 is SGHVS, CDR2 FQNEAQ. The CDR3 extends over 14 amino acids. Trimming stripped 10 bases from V and 2 bases from J, with 18 bases between. CDR3: CATALPVPPYEQYF. The DNA of the CDR3 is TGTGCCACCGCCCTCCCCGTCCCGCCCTACGAGCAGTACTTC.

In its sample, this clonotype was seen many times. The chain links TRBV7-2 to TRBJ2-7; perhaps TRBD1 as D (6 bases). Germline V gene sequence: CDR1 SGHTA, CDR2 FQGNSA. The CDR3 sequence is 13 residues long. The V and J ends lost 5 bases and 7 bases respectively, with 15 bases between them. The CDR3 spells CASSPNRVQEQYF. CDR3 in DNA: TGTGCCAGCAGCCCCAACAGGGTGCAAGAGCAGTACTTC. Full variable domain (outside the CDR3, taken from reference TRBV7-2 and TRBJ2-7): GAGVSQSPSNKVTEKGKDVELRCDPISGHTALYWYRQSLGQGLEFLIYFQGNSAPDKSGLPSDRFSAERTGGSVSTLTIQRTQQEDSAVYLCASSPNRVQEQYFGPGTRLTVT.

This clonotype was recorded a few times. The rearrangement uses TRBV12-3 or TRBV12-4 and TRBJ2-7; D is unclear. Deletions cut 3 bases from V and 6 bases from J, with 9 bases between. CDR3 length: 12 amino acids. The CDR3 coding sequence is TGTGCCAGCAGTTTGGGATTGGGCGAGCAGTACGTC. Translating it yields CASSLGLGEQYV.

This clonotype was seen at least ten times. The chain couples TRBV20-1 to TRBJ2-1; 12 bases map to TRBD2. Germline V lookup: CDR1 DFQATT, CDR2 SNEGSKA (reference sequence). The CDR3 covers 15 residues. V shed 5 bases, J shed 5 bases, and the junction held 7 bases outside the gene matches. The CDR3 DNA is TGCAGTGCTCCTCTAGCGGGGGGGCCCAACAATGAGCAGTTCTTC. Protein: CSAPLAGGPNNEQFF.

This clonotype appeared a few times. The chain carries TRBV5-5 and TRBJ2-1, with TRBD2 matching over 10 bases. Germline CDR1 and CDR2: SGHKS and YYEKEE (reference sequence). This CDR3 spans 15 amino acids. V shed 4 bases, J shed 3 bases, and the junction held 4 bases outside the gene matches. CDR3 nucleotide sequence: TGTGCCAGCAGCGAGATAGCGGGGGGCTACAATGAGCAGTTCTTC. It encodes CASSEIAGGYNEQFF.

The chain recombines TRBV3-1 with TRBJ2-1; no clear D gene. Trimming removed 3 bases from V and 8 bases from J, with 14 bases in between. Germline assignment: CDR1 LGHDT and CDR2 YNNKEL (reference sequence). The CDR3 has 14 residues. Here the CDR3 reads CASSHPPEVDEQFF. CDR3 coding DNA: TGTGCCAGCAGCCATCCCCCTGAGGTCGATGAGCAGTTCTTC.

The chain joins TRBV12-3 or TRBV12-4 to TRBJ2-7; D not certain. This CDR3 has 15 amino acids. V shed 1 base and J shed 2 bases, with 12 bases lying between them. The CDR3 DNA reads TGTGCCAGCAGTTTAGTGCGAGACTCTACCTACGAGCAGTACTTC. Translation gives CASSLVRDSTYEQYF.

This clonotype was seen a few times. V and J are TRBV2 and TRBJ1-2; 9 bases map to TRBD1. The CDR3 consists of 14 residues. Trimming removed 6 bases from V and 8 bases from J; junction bases left unmatched: 10. Germline-derived CDR1 and CDR2 are SNHLY and FYNNEI. CDR3 nucleotides: TGTGCCAGCAGGGGACAGGGTGATGCGGGAGGCTACACCTTC. The encoded protein is CASRGQGDAGGYTF.